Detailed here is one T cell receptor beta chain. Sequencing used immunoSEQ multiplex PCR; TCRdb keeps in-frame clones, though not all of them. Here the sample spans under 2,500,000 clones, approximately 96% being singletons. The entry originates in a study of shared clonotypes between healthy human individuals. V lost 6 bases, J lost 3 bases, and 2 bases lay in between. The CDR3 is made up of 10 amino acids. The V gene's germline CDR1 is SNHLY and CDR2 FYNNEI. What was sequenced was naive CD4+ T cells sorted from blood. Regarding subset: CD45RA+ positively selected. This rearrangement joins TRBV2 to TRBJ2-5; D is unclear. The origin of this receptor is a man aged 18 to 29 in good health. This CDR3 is CASRKETQYF. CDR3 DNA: TGTGCCAGCAGAAAAGAGACCCAGTACTTC.